Only a few counts were recorded for the clone carrying this T cell receptor beta chain. The data were obtained in a study of patients and donors after allogeneic stem cell transplantation. In TCRdb, the RT-PCR reads were re-called with MiXCR into one record per CDR3 protein. The table lists approximately 140,000 distinct CDR3 sequences, about a third of them singletons. The CDR3 extends over 15 amino acids. From germline, CDR1 is SGDLS and CDR2 YYNGEE. Trimming cost V 4 bases and J 1 base; bases outside gene matches: 4. This chain joins TRBV9 and TRBJ1-2; TRBD1 matches 10 bases. The specimen was blood, either unsorted or a sorted T cell fraction (not recorded which). This clonotype originated in a human donor who was either an allogeneic HSCT recipient or a stem cell or donor lymphocyte infusion donor (not recorded which). It is not recorded whose cells these are; they may come from a transplant donor. The CDR3 DNA follows: TGTGCCAGCAGCTCCGACAGGGGGCTTAACTATGGCTACACCTTC. This gives the protein CASSSDRGLNYGYTF.